These 20 T cell receptor beta chains share one sample of origin, sequenced in a study of blood T cell repertoires in COVID-19. The protocol was immunoSEQ multiplex PCR, while the TCRdb copy is restricted to in-frame clones and leaves out a portion. Among 97,000 or so clones listed, 75% to 85% were seen once. Sequencing used peripheral blood. The origin of the receptors is a man aged 55 to 70 with acute or convalescent COVID-19.

This sequence joins TRBV30 and TRBJ1-3, with D perhaps TRBD1 (6 bases). The CDR3 has 15 residues. Trimming took 2 bases from V and 0 from J, leaving 11 bases between them. The germline CDR1 and CDR2 sequences are GTSNPN and SVGIG (reference sequence). The CDR3 loop is CAWSKTGTSGNTIYF. CDR3 DNA sequence: TGTGCCTGGAGTAAGACAGGTACCTCTGGAAACACCATATATTTT.

The chain employs TRBV15 and TRBJ1-5; no clear D gene. CDR1 LNHNV and CDR2 YYDKDF come from the germline V gene (reference sequence). Trimming cost V 0 bases and J 2 bases, with 8 bases left between them. CDR3 size: 15 residues. The CDR3 coding sequence is TGTGCCACCAGCAGAGATGGCCTTGGCAATCAGCCCCAGCATTTT. It specifies CATSRDGLGNQPQHF. Full variable domain (missing parts from reference TRBV15 and TRBJ1-5): DAMVIQNPRYQVTQFGKPVTLSCSQTLNHNVMYWYQQKSSQAPKLLFHYYDKDFNNEADTPDNFQSRRPNTSFCFLDIRSPGLGDTAMYLCATSRDGLGNQPQHFGDGTRLSIL.

The chain has TRBV30 and TRBJ2-2; D tentatively fits TRBD1 or TRBD2 (6 bases each). The germline CDR1 and CDR2 sequences are GTSNPN and SVGIG (reference sequence). Trimming cost V 5 bases and J 1 base, with 8 bases left between them. This CDR3 comprises 13 residues. Here the CDR3 reads CAWAGQNTGELFF. Here the CDR3 DNA reads TGTGCCTGGGCGGGACAGAACACCGGGGAGCTGTTTTTT.

The table lists this clone with a count of one. This chain joins TRBV6-5 and TRBJ2-1; TRBD2 matches at 13 bases. The CDR3 spans 14 residues. V lost 6 bases, J lost 9 bases, and 5 bases stayed unmatched. Looked up from germline, CDR1 is MNHEY and CDR2 is SVGAGI. CDR3 protein: CASSTSGRAGEQFF. The CDR3 DNA reads as TGTGCCAGCAGCACTAGCGGGAGGGCCGGTGAGCAGTTCTTC.

This clone was picked up one time. V and J are TRBV6-1 and TRBJ2-7; 8 nucleotides match TRBD1. The CDR3 runs 14 residues. Trimming at V came to 6 bases and at J to 4 bases, leaving 8 bases not matched to a gene. CDR1 and CDR2 (germline): MNHNS, SASEGT. CDR3 nucleotides: TGTGCCAGCAGGAAGGGACAGGTCATTTACGAGCAGTACGTC. Translated, it gives CASRKGQVIYEQYV.

The J gene is TRBJ1-5, the V gene TRBV4-1, with D tentatively TRBD1 (6 bases). The germline V gene has CDR1 MGHRA and CDR2 YSYEKL. V was trimmed by 5 bases and J by 1 base, leaving 15 bases between them. There are 16 residues in the CDR3. The CDR3 reads CASSSQGGGSNQPQHF. The CDR3 DNA is TGCGCCAGCAGCTCACAGGGCGGCGGGAGCAATCAGCCCCAGCATTTT.

The chain recombines TRBV27 with TRBJ2-1; 9 bases match TRBD2. The CDR3 has 13 residues. Germline V gene data show CDR1 as MNHEY and CDR2 as SMNVEV (reference sequence). The trim removed 2 bases at V and 12 bases at J, leaving 5 bases unmatched. The chain's CDR3 is CASSLGGGRGQFF. CDR3 bases: TGTGCCAGCAGTTTAGGGGGCGGGAGGGGGCAGTTCTTC.

The chain is built from TRBV4-1 and TRBJ2-1; 12 nucleotides align to TRBD2. CDR1 and CDR2 (germline): MGHRA, YSYEKL. Trimming removed 1 base from V and 7 bases from J; junction bases left unmatched: 11. The CDR3 length is 18 residues. The CDR3 bases are TGCGCCAGCAGCCAAGGACTAGCGGGAGCGTCGGTGATGAATGAGCAGTTCTTC. Its translation: CASSQGLAGASVMNEQFF.

The chain has TRBV4-1 and TRBJ2-5, with 10 bases identical to TRBD2. Trimming cost V 1 base and J 5 bases; bases outside gene matches: 4. Germline lookup yields CDR1 MGHRA and CDR2 YSYEKL. The CDR3 is made up of 15 amino acids. CDR3 bases: TGCGCCAGCAGCCAAGGTCCTAGCGGGAGTGAGACCCAGTACTTC. As protein: CASSQGPSGSETQYF.

The chain has TRBV7-9 and TRBJ1-2; D may be TRBD1 (5 bases). Trimming stripped 2 bases from V and 4 bases from J, with 20 bases between. The CDR3 has 17 amino acids. CDR1 SEHNR and CDR2 FQNEAQ come from the germline V gene (reference sequence). The CDR3 nucleotides read TGTGCCAGCAGCTTAAGCGGGGCCGGTATACCCGGCTATGGCTACACCTTC. This codes for CASSLSGAGIPGYGYTF.

This rearrangement joins TRBV6-6 to TRBJ1-2; 7 positions match TRBD1. This CDR3 region has 16 residues. Germline assignment: CDR1 MNHNY and CDR2 SVGAGI (reference sequence). V lost 0 bases, J lost 5 bases, and 9 bases stayed unmatched. The CDR3 DNA reads TGTGCCAGCAGTTACTCCAAAACCGGGACAGTTTATGGCTACACCTTC. It is translated as CASSYSKTGTVYGYTF.

This clone has only a few counts. The chain is built from TRBV3-1 (or the pseudogene TRBV3-2) and TRBJ2-5; maybe TRBD1 (6 bases). Germline CDR1 and CDR2: LGHDT and YNNKEL (reference sequence). V was trimmed by 6 bases and J by 5 bases, leaving 13 bases between them. CDR3 size: 13 residues. The CDR3 DNA reads as TGTGCCAGCAGGCCCACAGGGATGGAGACCCAGTACTTC. Amino acids: CASRPTGMETQYF.

The chain couples TRBV2 to TRBJ1-3; tentatively, D is TRBD1 (6 bases). The CDR3 consists of 14 residues. Looked up from germline, CDR1 is SNHLY and CDR2 is FYNNEI. Trimming pared 5 bases from V and 2 bases from J, leaving 10 bases between. In DNA, the CDR3 is TGTGCCAGCAGTTTCCAGGGGCCTGGAAACACCATATATTTT. Encoded protein: CASSFQGPGNTIYF.

This clone was counted between two and nine times. V usage is TRBV5-8 and J usage is TRBJ1-3; 7 bases line up with TRBD1. Unmatched junction bases numbered 10, after V lost 2 bases and J lost 5 bases. The CDR3 spans 16 residues. Germline loops: CDR1 SGHTS, CDR2 YDEGEE. CDR3 nucleotide sequence: TGTGCCAGCAGCTTACAGACAGGGCCCGTCCGAAACACCATATATTTT. Residues: CASSLQTGPVRNTIYF.

Details on this clone: The junction and the germline gene differ at one end; a read error may be behind it. This chain uses TRBV7-7 with TRBJ2-3, with D possibly matching TRBD1 (7 bases). The CDR3 extends over 16 amino acids. Looked up from germline, CDR1 is SSHAT and CDR2 is FNYEAQ (reference sequence). The CDR3 loop reads CASSLAGPGGTDTQYF. DNA for the CDR3: TGTGCTAGCAGCTTGGCCGGCCCAGGGGGGACAGATACGCAGTATTTT. The full variable domain, rest sourced from reference TRBV7-7 and TRBJ2-3, is GAGVSQSPRYKVTKRGQDVTLRCDPISSHATLYWYQQALGQGPEFLTYFNYEAQPDKSGLPSDRFSAERPEGSISTLTIQRTEQRDSAMYRCASSLAGPGGTDTQYFGPGTRLTVL.

The chain carries TRBV12-3 or TRBV12-4 and TRBJ1-1; no clear D gene. CDR3 length equals 12 residues. Trimming took 4 bases from V and 2 from J, leaving 5 bases between them. CDR3 sequence reads: CASSSINTEAFF. The CDR3 DNA reads as TGTGCCAGCAGTTCTATCAACACTGAAGCTTTCTTT.

The chain uses TRBV11-2 and TRBJ2-7, with D possibly TRBD2 on 7 matching bases. Germline V lookup: CDR1 SGHAT, CDR2 FQNNGV. The V and J ends lost 5 bases and 2 bases respectively, with 13 bases between them. The CDR3 is made up of 14 amino acids. CDR3 nucleotides: TGTGCCAGCAGCCCTCTGGGGGGGCCCTACGAGCAGTACTTC. Encoded protein: CASSPLGGPYEQYF. The full variable domain, with the rest looked up from reference TRBV11-2 and TRBJ2-7, is EAGVAQSPRYKIIEKRQSVAFWCNPISGHATLYWYQQILGQGPKLLIQFQNNGVVDDSQLPKDRFSAERLKGVDSTLKIQPAKLEDSAVYLCASSPLGGPYEQYFGPGTRLTVT.

The V gene is TRBV2, the J gene TRBJ2-3, with 10 bases identical to TRBD1. Trimming at V came to 7 bases and at J to 4 bases, leaving 11 bases not matched to a gene. Germline CDR1 reads SNHLY; CDR2 reads FYNNEI. The CDR3 has 16 amino acids. CDR3 region: CASMQGMDRGADTQYF. Here the CDR3 DNA reads TGTGCCAGCATGCAGGGTATGGACAGGGGGGCAGATACGCAGTATTTT.

This chain links TRBV3-1 (or the pseudogene TRBV3-2) with TRBJ1-1; 7 nucleotides line up with TRBD1. Germline assignment: CDR1 LGHDT and CDR2 YNNKEL (reference sequence). This CDR3 has 12 amino acids. The V and J ends lost 5 bases and 8 bases, in that order; junction bases with no gene match: 5. The CDR3 reads CASSNPDREAFF. The CDR3 DNA reads TGTGCCAGCAGCAACCCGGACAGGGAAGCTTTCTTT.

V is TRBV5-1 and J is TRBJ2-2; maybe TRBD1 (7 bases). Germline-derived CDR1 and CDR2 are SGHRS and YFSETQ. Trimming shortened V by 9 bases and J by 1 base, and 13 bases separated the two germline ends. CDR3 length equals 14 residues. The CDR3 protein is CAIRGTENTGELFF. CDR3 nucleotide sequence: TGCGCCATCCGCGGGACAGAGAACACCGGGGAGCTGTTTTTT.